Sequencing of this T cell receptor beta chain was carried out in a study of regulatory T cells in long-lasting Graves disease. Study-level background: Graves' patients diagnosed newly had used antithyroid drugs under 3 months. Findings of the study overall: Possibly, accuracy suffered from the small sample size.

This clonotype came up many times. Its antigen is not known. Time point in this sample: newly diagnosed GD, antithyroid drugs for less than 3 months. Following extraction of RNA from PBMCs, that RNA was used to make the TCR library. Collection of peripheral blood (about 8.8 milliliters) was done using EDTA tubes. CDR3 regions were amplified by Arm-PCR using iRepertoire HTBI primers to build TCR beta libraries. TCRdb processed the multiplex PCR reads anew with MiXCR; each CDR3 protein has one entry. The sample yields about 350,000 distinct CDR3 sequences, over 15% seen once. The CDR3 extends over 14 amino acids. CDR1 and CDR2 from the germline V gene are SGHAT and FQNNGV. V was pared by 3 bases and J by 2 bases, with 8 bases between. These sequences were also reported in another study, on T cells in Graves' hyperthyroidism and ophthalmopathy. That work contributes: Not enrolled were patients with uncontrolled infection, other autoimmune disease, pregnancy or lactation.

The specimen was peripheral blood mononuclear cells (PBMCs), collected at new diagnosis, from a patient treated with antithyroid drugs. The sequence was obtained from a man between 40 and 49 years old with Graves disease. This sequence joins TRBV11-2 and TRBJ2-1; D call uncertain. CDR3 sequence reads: CASSLDGTYNEQFF. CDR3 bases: TGTGCCAGCAGCTTGGACGGAACCTACAATGAGCAGTTCTTC.